One TCR beta chain is described in this entry. Antigen specificity is unknown. The same CDR3 is also encoded by other DNA sequences in this sample. The assay was immunoSEQ multiplex PCR, and TCRdb's table has in-frame clones only and misses some. The sample carries around 80,000 clones, around 86% recorded once. The sample comes from a study of OX40 agonist ivuxolimab in advanced cancers. Overall study context: Three patients responded partially, comprising one with hepatocellular carcinoma and two with cutaneous melanoma.

Study observations and caveats: Partial responders at 0.1-3.0 mg/kg had among the lowest clonal expansion. Dosing at 0.1 to 3.0 mg/kg was accompanied by clonal expansion of CD4+ and CD8+ blood T cells by week 6.

With 0 bases clipped from V and 7 bases from J, the junction kept 10 bases outside the gene matches. The CDR3 covers 16 residues. Germline V gives CDR1 SGHDT, CDR2 YYEEEE. The chain uses TRBV5-6 and TRBJ2-7; 10 bases fit TRBD2. The TCR originated in an adult with an advanced solid tumor such as melanoma, head and neck, liver or kidney cancer. The input for sequencing was CD4+ or CD8+ T cells sorted from blood, taken in a trial of the OX40 agonist ivuxolimab. CDR3 in amino acids: CASSLGRVAGGWEQYV. In nucleotides, the CDR3 is TGTGCCAGCAGCTTGGGTCGGGTAGCGGGGGGCTGGGAGCAGTACGTC.